This paragraph reports one T cell receptor (beta chain). The source of the sample is a study of blood T cell repertoires in COVID-19. The CDR3 loop spans 16 amino acids. The trim removed 5 bases at V and 8 bases at J, leaving 16 bases unmatched. Looked up from germline, CDR1 is SEHNR and CDR2 is FQNEAQ (reference sequence). Libraries were prepared by immunoSEQ multiplex PCR; TCRdb keeps only in-frame clonotypes and omits some of them. The sample contains approximately 130,000 clones, more than 70% of which appear only once. The clonotype was recovered from a man aged 55 to 70 with acute or convalescent COVID-19. The sequenced material came from peripheral blood. This rearrangement joins TRBV7-9 to TRBJ2-7; 9 positions match TRBD1. The CDR3 DNA is TGTGCCAGCAGCCGCGGACAGGGGAACACGCATGGAAAGCAGTACTTC. Its translation: CASSRGQGNTHGKQYF.